These T cell receptor beta chains were read from a single sample in a study of spatial heterogeneity in lung cancer. TCRdb used MiXCR to reprocess the 5' RACE reads, holding one entry per CDR3 protein. The repertoire consists of more than 30,000 distinct CDR3 sequences, with over 9.5% occurring once and the leading ten covering 28%. The material was PBMCs, obtained at follow-up. These receptors came from a female donor with early-stage non-small cell lung cancer. The CDR3 runs from the conserved cysteine through the conserved F or W. D genes are given only for firm matches. The size field is filled for only some rows; it gives once, few, many or a size class.

D gene	V gene	clone size	CDR3 length	J gene	CDR3 protein	CDR3 DNA
.	TRBV13	many	14	TRBJ2-7	CASSLGRASYEQYF	TGTGCCAGCAGCCTCGGTAGGGCCTCCTACGAGCAGTACTTC
.	TRBV7-9	.	15	TRBJ2-7	CASSLVTGTGGEQYF	TGTGCCAGCAGCTTAGTAACAGGGACCGGGGGCGAGCAGTACTTC
.	TRBV29-1	many	11	TRBJ2-5	CSVDSGGTQYF	TGCAGCGTTGACTCCGGGGGGACCCAGTACTTC
.	TRBV7-2	many	14	TRBJ2-5	CASSLATGLETQYF	TGTGCCAGCAGCTTAGCTACGGGGCTGGAGACCCAGTACTTC
.	TRBV2	many	13	TRBJ2-5	CASKKQGRETQYF	TGTGCCAGCAAGAAACAGGGAAGGGAGACCCAGTACTTC
.	TRBV5-1	few	14	TRBJ1-3	CASSLAASGNTIYF	TGCGCCAGCAGCTTGGCCGCATCTGGAAACACCATATATTTT
.	TRBV9	many	16	TRBJ1-1	CASSAYRGGDGTEAFF	TGTGCCAGCAGCGCCTACCGAGGGGGGGACGGCACTGAAGCTTTCTTT
TRBD1	TRBV6-4	.	17	TRBJ2-2	CASSETTGTANTGELFF	TGTGCCAGCAGTGAGACCACCGGGACAGCAAACACCGGGGAGCTGTTTTTT
TRBD2	TRBV3-1	many	13	TRBJ2-7	CASSQKLATEQYF	TGTGCCAGCAGCCAAAAACTAGCGACCGAGCAGTACTTC
.	TRBV29-1	many	15	TRBJ1-1	CSVPSDTSMNTEAFF	TGCAGCGTTCCATCGGACACCTCTATGAACACTGAAGCTTTCTTT
TRBD1	TRBV6-2/TRBV6-3	few	14	TRBJ2-2	CASSTGQGAGELFF	TGTGCCAGCAGTACCGGACAGGGCGCCGGGGAGCTGTTTTTT
.	TRBV20-1	few	12	TRBJ2-7	CSAREDADEQYF	TGCAGTGCTAGAGAGGACGCCGACGAGCAGTACTTC
.	TRBV6-6	few	11	TRBJ2-5	CASGRQETQYF	TGTGCCAGCGGTCGACAAGAGACCCAGTACTTC
.	TRBV6-2/TRBV6-3	few	12	TRBJ1-1	CATGILGTEAFF	TGTGCCACAGGGATTCTTGGGACTGAAGCTTTCTTT
.	TRBV7-2	.	13	TRBJ2-5	CASSLAVKETQYF	TGTGCCAGCAGCTTAGCGGTTAAAGAGACCCAGTACTTC
.	TRBV5-1	.	16	TRBJ1-6	CASSLYGGAGNSPLHF	TGCGCCAGCAGCTTGTACGGGGGCGCAGGGAATTCACCCCTCCACTTT
.	TRBV28	few	14	TRBJ2-5	CASSARQAQETQYF	TGTGCCAGCAGTGCACGACAGGCCCAAGAGACCCAGTACTTC
.	TRBV6-2/TRBV6-3	few	13	TRBJ2-7	CASCPIDSYEQYF	TGTGCCAGCTGTCCCATCGACTCCTACGAGCAGTACTTC
.	TRBV20-1	.	13	TRBJ2-1	CSASRGGRNEQFF	TGCAGTGCTAGTAGGGGGGGCCGGAATGAGCAGTTCTTC
.	TRBV4-3	many	13	TRBJ2-7	CASSQVNGDEQYF	TGCGCCAGCAGCCAAGTCAATGGCGACGAGCAGTACTTC
.	TRBV7-9	few	13	TRBJ1-4	CASSLEPRGPLDF	TGTGCCAGCAGCTTAGAGCCCAGGGGCCCGCTGGATTTT
.	TRBV15	few	19	TRBJ2-1	CATSRDPIALAGPYNEQFF	TGTGCCACCAGCAGAGATCCGATCGCCCTGGCGGGGCCTTACAATGAGCAGTTCTTC
TRBD1	TRBV6-5	.	14	TRBJ2-7	CASSDGQGFNKQYF	TGTGCCAGCAGTGATGGACAGGGGTTCAACAAGCAGTACTTC
.	TRBV11-2	many	14	TRBJ2-3	CASSLIVSTDTQYF	TGTGCCAGCAGCTTAATAGTGAGCACAGATACGCAGTATTTT
.	TRBV7-2	few	13	TRBJ1-1	CASSLDGATEAFF	TGTGCCAGCAGCTTAGATGGGGCTACTGAAGCTTTCTTT